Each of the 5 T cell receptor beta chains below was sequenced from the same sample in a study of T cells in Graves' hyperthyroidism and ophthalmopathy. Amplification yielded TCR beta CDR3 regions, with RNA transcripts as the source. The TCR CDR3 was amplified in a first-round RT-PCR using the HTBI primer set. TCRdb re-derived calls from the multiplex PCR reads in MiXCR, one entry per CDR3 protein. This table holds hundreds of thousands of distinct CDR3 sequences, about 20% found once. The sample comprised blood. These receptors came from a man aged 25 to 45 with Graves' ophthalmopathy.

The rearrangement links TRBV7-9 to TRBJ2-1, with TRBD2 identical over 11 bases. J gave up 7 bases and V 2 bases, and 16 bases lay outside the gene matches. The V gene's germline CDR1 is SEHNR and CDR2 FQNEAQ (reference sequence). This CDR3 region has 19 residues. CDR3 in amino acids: CASSLLRTGHLAGGNEQFF. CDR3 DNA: TGTGCCAGCAGCTTACTTCGGACAGGGCACCTAGCGGGGGGAAATGAGCAGTTCTTC.

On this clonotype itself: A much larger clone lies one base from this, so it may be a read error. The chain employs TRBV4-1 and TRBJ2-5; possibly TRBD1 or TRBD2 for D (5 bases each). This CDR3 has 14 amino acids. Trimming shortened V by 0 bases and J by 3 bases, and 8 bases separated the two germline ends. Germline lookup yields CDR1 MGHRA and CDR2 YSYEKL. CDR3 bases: TGCGCCAGCAGCCAAGATGTGGGGGAAGAGACCCAGTACTTC. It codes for CASSQDVGEETQYF.

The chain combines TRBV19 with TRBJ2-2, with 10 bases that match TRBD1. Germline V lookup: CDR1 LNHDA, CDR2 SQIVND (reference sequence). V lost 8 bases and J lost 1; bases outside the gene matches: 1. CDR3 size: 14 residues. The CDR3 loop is CASGTGVNTGELFF. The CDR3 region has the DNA TGTGCCAGTGGGACAGGGGTGAACACCGGGGAGCTGTTTTTT. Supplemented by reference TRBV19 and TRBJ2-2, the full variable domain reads DGGITQSPKYLFRKEGQNVTLSCEQNLNHDAMYWYRQDPGQGLRLIYYSQIVNDFQKGDIAEGYSVSREKKESFPLTVTSAQKNPTAFYLCASGTGVNTGELFFGEGSRLTVL.

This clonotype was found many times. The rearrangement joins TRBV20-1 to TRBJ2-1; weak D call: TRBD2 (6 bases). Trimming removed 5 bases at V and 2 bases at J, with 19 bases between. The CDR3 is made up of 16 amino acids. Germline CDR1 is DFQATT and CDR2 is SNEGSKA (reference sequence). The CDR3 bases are TGCAGTGCTCTTCACGTGGGGGGTGGCACCTACAATGAGCAGTTCTTC. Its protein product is CSALHVGGGTYNEQFF.

The CDR3 DNA sequence: TGTGCCAGCAGTGAATTATTGTCAGCACAAGAGACCCAGTACTTC. It codes for CASSELLSAQETQYF. V gene TRBV25-1 combines with J gene TRBJ2-5; D remains ambiguous. V lost 1 base and J 2 bases, leaving 11 bases between the germline ends. This CDR3 comprises 15 residues. Germline values: CDR1 MGHDK, CDR2 SYGVNS.